This T cell receptor (beta chain) is from a study of blood T cells in healthy people across ages. The wider study: In model experiments, template switching was able to capture about one barcoded beta molecule for every two T cells that were present.

Concerning this clonotype: The antigen is unknown.

The use of a sample-barcoded 5' primer and a J-beta primer mix characterized a second PCR of about 6 to 12 cycles. TCRdb analysed the 5' RACE reads with MiXCR anew, one entry per CDR3 protein. The sample contains 1.2 million to 1.5 million distinct CDR3 sequences, approximately 59% of which appear only once. The study's findings and limits: Versus aged donors, long-lived donors had higher diversity and more naive CD4+ cells.

Germline lookup yields CDR1 MGHDK and CDR2 SYGVNS. Trimming left V 4 bases short and J 3 bases short, with 15 bases between. CDR3 length: 15 amino acids. Extracted total RNA amounted to at least 5.5 micrograms for each sample. The source material was blood. This receptor was obtained from a man aged 18 to 30 in good health. This chain connects TRBV25-1 to TRBJ2-5; no firm D call. Here the CDR3 DNA reads TGTGCCAGCAGTGGTCCCCTTTCGAGAGAAGAGACCCAGTACTTC. As protein: CASSGPLSREETQYF.